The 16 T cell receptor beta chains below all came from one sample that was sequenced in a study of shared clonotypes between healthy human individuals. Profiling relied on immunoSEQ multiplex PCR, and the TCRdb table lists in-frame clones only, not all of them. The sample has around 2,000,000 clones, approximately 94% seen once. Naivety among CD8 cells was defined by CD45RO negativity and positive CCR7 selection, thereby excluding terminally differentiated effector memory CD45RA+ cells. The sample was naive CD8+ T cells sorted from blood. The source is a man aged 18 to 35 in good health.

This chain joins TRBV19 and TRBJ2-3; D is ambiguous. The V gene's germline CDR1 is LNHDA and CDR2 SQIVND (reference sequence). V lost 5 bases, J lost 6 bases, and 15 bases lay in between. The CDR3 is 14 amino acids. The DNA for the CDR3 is TGTGCCAGTAGTCCGAGACAAACCCCCGATACGCAGTATTTT. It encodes CASSPRQTPDTQYF.

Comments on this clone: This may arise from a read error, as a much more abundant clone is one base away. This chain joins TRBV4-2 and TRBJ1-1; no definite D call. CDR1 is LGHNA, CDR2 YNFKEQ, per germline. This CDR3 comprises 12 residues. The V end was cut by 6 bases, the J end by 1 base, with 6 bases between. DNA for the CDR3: TGTGCCAGCAGTCACGGGAACACTGAAGCTTTCTTT. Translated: CASSHGNTEAFF.

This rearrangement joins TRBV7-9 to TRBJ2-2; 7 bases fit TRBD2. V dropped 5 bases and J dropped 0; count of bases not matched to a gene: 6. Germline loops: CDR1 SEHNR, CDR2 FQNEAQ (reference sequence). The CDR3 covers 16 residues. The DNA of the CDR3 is TGTGCCAGCAGCCTTCCGGGGGGAGCGAACACCGGGGAGCTGTTTTTT. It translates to CASSLPGGANTGELFF.

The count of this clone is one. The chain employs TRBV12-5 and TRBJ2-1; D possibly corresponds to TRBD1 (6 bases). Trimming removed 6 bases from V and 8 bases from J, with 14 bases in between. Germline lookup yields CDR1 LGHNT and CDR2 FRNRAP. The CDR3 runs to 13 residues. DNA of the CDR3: TGTGCTAGTGGCCCGGACAGTGGGTATGAGCAGTTCTTC. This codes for CASGPDSGYEQFF.

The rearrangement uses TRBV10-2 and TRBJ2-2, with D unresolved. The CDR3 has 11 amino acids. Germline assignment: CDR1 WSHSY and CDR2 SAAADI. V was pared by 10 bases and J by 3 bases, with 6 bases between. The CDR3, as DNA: TGCGCCACCTTAGACACCGGGGAGCTGTTTTTT. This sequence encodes CATLDTGELFF.

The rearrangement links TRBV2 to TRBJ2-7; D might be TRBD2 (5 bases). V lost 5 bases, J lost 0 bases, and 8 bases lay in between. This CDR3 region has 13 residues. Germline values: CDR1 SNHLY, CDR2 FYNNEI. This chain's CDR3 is CASSSGVSYEQYF. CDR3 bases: TGTGCCAGCAGTTCCGGGGTCTCCTACGAGCAGTACTTC.

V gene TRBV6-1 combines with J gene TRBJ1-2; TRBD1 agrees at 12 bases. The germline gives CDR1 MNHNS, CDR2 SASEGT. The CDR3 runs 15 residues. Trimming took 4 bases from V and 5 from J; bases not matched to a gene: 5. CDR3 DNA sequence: TGTGCCAGCAGTGGGGGACAGGGGGCGCGTTATGGCTACACCTTC. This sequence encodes CASSGGQGARYGYTF.

The CDR3 coding sequence is TGCAGCGTCCGTGGTCGTGTCGAGGGGAACACTGAAGCTTTCTTT. It codes for CSVRGRVEGNTEAFF. This rearrangement joins TRBV29-1 to TRBJ1-1; D is unclear. The CDR3 is 15 amino acids. Germline V CDR1 and CDR2: SQVTM, ANQGSEA. Trimming removed 6 bases from V and 1 base from J, with 18 bases in between. Complete variable domain (other parts from reference TRBV29-1 and TRBJ1-1): SAVISQKPSRDICQRGTSLTIQCQVDSQVTMMFWYRQQPGQSLTLIATANQGSEATYESGFVIDKFPISRPNLTFSTLTVSNMSPEDSSIYLCSVRGRVEGNTEAFFGQGTRLTVV.

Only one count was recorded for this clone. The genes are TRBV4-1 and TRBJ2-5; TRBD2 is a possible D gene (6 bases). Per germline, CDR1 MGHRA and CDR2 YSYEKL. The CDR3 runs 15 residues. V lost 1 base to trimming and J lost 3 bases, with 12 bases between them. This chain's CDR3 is CASSQVERVEETQYF. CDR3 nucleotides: TGCGCCAGCAGCCAAGTGGAGCGGGTGGAAGAGACCCAGTACTTC.

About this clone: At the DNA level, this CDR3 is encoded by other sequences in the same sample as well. CDR3 nucleotide sequence: TGTGCCAGCAGCGTAGGGGGAGAGCAGTACTTC. Amino acids: CASSVGGEQYF. The chain couples TRBV7-9 to TRBJ2-7, with TRBD1 as a possible D gene (6 bases). Trimming removed 5 bases at V and 7 bases at J, with 9 bases between. The length of the CDR3 is 11 residues. CDR1 SEHNR and CDR2 FQNEAQ come from the germline V gene (reference sequence).

The chain's CDR3 is CASYQSPSGAFF. CDR3 bases: TGTGCCAGCTACCAGTCCCCCTCCGGGGCTTTCTTT. The J gene is TRBJ1-1, the V gene TRBV11-2; D is unresolved. The germline CDR1 and CDR2 sequences are SGHAT and FQNNGV. The length of the CDR3 is 12 residues. Trimming removed 8 bases at V and 11 bases at J, with 18 bases between.

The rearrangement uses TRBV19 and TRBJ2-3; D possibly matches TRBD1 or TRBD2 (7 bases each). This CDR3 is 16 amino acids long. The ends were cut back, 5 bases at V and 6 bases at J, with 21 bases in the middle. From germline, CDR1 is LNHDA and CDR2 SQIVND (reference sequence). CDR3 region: CASSPGGEGLRDTQYF. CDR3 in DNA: TGTGCCAGTAGTCCAGGGGGGGAGGGCCTTCGGGATACGCAGTATTTT. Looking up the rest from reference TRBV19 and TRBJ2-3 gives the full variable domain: DGGITQSPKYLFRKEGQNVTLSCEQNLNHDAMYWYRQDPGQGLRLIYYSQIVNDFQKGDIAEGYSVSREKKESFPLTVTSAQKNPTAFYLCASSPGGEGLRDTQYFGPGTRLTVL.

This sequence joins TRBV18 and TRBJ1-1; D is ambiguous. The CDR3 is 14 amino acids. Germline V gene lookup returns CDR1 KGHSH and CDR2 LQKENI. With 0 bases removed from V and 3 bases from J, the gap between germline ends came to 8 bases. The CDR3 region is CASSPPGPHTEAFF. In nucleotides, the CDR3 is TGTGCCAGCTCACCACCTGGTCCACACACTGAAGCTTTCTTT.

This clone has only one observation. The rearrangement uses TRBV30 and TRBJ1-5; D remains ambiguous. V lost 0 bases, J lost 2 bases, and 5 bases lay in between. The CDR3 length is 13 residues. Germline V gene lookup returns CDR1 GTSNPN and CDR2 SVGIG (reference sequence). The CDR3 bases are TGTGCCTGGAGTGTTTTTGGCAATCAGCCCCAGCATTTT. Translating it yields CAWSVFGNQPQHF. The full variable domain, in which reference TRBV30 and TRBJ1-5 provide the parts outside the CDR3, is SQTIHQWPATLVQPVGSPLSLECTVEGTSNPNLYWYRQAAGRGLQLLFYSVGIGQISSEVPQNLSASRPQDRQFILSSKKLLLSDSGFYLCAWSVFGNQPQHFGDGTRLSIL.

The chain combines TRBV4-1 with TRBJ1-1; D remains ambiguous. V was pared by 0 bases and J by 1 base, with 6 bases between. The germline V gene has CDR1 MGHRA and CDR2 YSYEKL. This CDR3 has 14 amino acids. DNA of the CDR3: TGCGCCAGCAGCCAAGAAGGGAAGAACACTGAAGCTTTCTTT. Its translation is CASSQEGKNTEAFF.

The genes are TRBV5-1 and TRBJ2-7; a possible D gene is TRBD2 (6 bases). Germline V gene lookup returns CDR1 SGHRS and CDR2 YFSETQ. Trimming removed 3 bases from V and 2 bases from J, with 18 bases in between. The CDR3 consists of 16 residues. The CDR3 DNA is TGCGCCAGCAGCTGGTCCCGGGGCGGGAACGCCTACGAGCAGTACTTC. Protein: CASSWSRGGNAYEQYF.